This T cell receptor beta chain was sequenced for a study of T cells in Graves' hyperthyroidism and ophthalmopathy (dated by TCRdb to the late 2010s). Describing the broader study: Peripheral blood samples were taken at initial diagnosis, before any treatment was given. According to the paper, TCR Vbeta CDR3 sequencing was carried out on 135 peripheral blood samples, which came from some 41 ophthalmopathy, some 73 hyperthyroidism and roughly 17 progressor patients. The 100 discovery patients were randomly divided into training and test sets at a 7:3 ratio. Following sampling, methimazole starting at 30 mg daily was given to hyperthyroidism patients, and high-dose intravenous methylprednisolone was given to ophthalmopathy patients. Prospective prediction of ophthalmopathy was tested in an independent validation cohort consisting of fewer than 20 hyperthyroidism patients and approximately 16 patients who later progressed to ophthalmopathy. In roughly six Graves' hyperthyroidism patients, the study also compared T-cell repertoires from thyroid tissue with T-cell repertoires from blood. To identify TCR V-J signatures that set the groups apart, the researchers used a discovery cohort of about a hundred patients, made up of roughly 40 with Graves' ophthalmopathy and some 56 with stable Graves' hyperthyroidism. Paper-wide results and their limitations: A model built on a 13 V-J signature distinguished ophthalmopathy from stable hyperthyroidism, reaching 85% to 90% sensitivity and about 81% specificity in cross-validation and 80%/75% in testing. No statistical method was used to fix the sample size in advance, and group allocation was not hidden from the investigators. In validation, the model predicted progression to ophthalmopathy with approximately 69% sensitivity and roughly 72% specificity, a median of 6.5 months before onset. Most expanded thyroid clonotypes (frequency above 0.001) were also detected in blood, suggesting blood repertoires may reflect thyroid immune responses.

CDR1 is given as KGHSH and CDR2 as LQKENI, both from the germline V gene. From cysteine to phenylalanine, the CDR3 is 14 amino acids long. Solely the CDR3 DNA is kept, with 42 bases framed from the first base. Trimming costs V 3 bases and J 7 bases, and their ends lie 13 bases apart. To note about this clonotype: The clone's antigen remains unknown. Per-nucleotide qualities are absent, and no much larger clonotype sits a single base away.

TCR beta CDR3 regions were amplified from RNA transcripts. The first round of RT-PCR for the TCR CDR3 was performed with the HTBI primer set and the Qiagen OneStep RT-PCR kit. The libraries were constructed in a second round of multiplex PCR and then size-selected and purified. Paired-end sequencing of the libraries was performed with 100 bp reads on an Illumina HiSeq2000. The paper's processing steps were these. SOAPnuke was used to process the raw data, removing reads that contained adapters or uncalled bases, had a mean Phred below 15, or lacked an exact match to the constant primer or identifier. COPE v1.2.5 was used to merge high-quality paired reads, and clonotypes were defined as unique nucleotide sequences. MiTCR v1.1 was used to align the clonotypes against IMGT TRBV, TRBD and TRBJ reference segments. The analysis included only V-J combinations with a frequency above 0.0001, which together covered 99.2% of the repertoires. The TCS score was defined as F50 (clonal expansion) divided by E x V (chaos), with BLOSUM62-based TCRdist calculated between CDR3 peptides within each V-J. Welch's t-statistics and random forest reduced 514 V-J features to 13, which were used in a naive Bayes classifier (R e1071). The similarity between thyroid and blood repertoires was quantified using the Morisita-Horn index. The public sequencing data were trimmed at Q25 with fastp and processed into clonotypes with MiXCR by TCRdb, which kept only in-frame beta chains. Entries that share a CDR3 protein sequence are merged under the most common genes and DNA. The authors' filters were not applied to this entry. The sample table contains fewer than 750,000 distinct CDR3 sequences; only one count was recorded for about 15% of them. Jointly, the top ten make up approximately 4.3% of the sample.

Ophthalmopathy patients had moderately to severely active disease, with a Clinical Activity Score of 3 or more, a NOSPECS grade of 4 or more, and a disease duration of less than 3 months. Any patient with an uncontrolled infection, another autoimmune disease, pregnancy or lactation was excluded. Clinical symptoms, serum thyroxine and TRAb, thyroid ultrasound, and orbital computed tomography formed the basis for the diagnoses. PBMCs were isolated from approximately 10 ml of fresh peripheral blood by Ficoll-Paque density gradient centrifugation. Trizol reagent was used to extract total RNA, and RNA quality was then checked on an Agilent 2100 Bioanalyzer.

The specimen sequenced was blood. The V and J genes are TRBV18 and TRBJ1-5; perhaps TRBD1 is the D gene, with 5 bases matching. This sequence was found in a woman between 40 and 55 years old with Graves' ophthalmopathy. The nucleotides are TGTGCCAGCTCACCCGAGGTCGGGGGGCAGCCCCAGCATTTT. This encodes CASSPEVGGQPQHF.